The present T cell receptor beta chain was sequenced within a study of T cells in Graves' hyperthyroidism and ophthalmopathy. TCR beta CDR3 regions were amplified from RNA. HTBI primers drove first-round RT-PCR of the TCR CDR3. TCRdb processed the multiplex PCR reads anew with MiXCR; each CDR3 protein has one entry. The table has around 350,000 distinct CDR3 sequences, about 15% seen once. This clonotype has just a few counts. Germline lookup yields CDR1 SGHTA and CDR2 FQGNSA. The germline V and J ends were trimmed by 2 bases and 3 bases, with 12 bases remaining between them. This CDR3 spans 15 amino acids.

The gene calls are TRBV7-2 and TRBJ2-3; maybe TRBD2 (6 bases). This sequence was found in an older woman with Graves' ophthalmopathy. What was sequenced was blood. The chain's CDR3 is CASSLWGLATDTQYF. Here the CDR3 DNA reads TGTGCCAGCAGCTTATGGGGTCTAGCGACAGATACGCAGTATTTT.